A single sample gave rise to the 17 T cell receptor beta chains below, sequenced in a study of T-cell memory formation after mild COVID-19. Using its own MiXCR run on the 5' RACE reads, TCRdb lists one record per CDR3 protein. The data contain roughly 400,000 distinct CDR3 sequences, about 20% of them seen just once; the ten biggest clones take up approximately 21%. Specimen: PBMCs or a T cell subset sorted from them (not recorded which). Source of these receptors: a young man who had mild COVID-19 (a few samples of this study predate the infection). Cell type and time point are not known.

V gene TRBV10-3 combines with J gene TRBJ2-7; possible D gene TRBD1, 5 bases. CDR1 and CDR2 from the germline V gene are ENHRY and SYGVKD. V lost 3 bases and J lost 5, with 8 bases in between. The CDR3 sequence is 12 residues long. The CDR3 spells CAISDRADEQYV. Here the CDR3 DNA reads TGTGCCATCAGTGACAGGGCTGACGAGCAGTACGTC.

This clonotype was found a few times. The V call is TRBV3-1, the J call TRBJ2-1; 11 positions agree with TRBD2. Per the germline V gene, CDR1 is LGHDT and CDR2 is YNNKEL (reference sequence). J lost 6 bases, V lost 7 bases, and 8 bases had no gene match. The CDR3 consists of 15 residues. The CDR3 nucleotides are TGTGCCAGCACCCTACTAGCGGGGGTAATCAATGAGCAGTTCTTC. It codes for CASTLLAGVINEQFF.

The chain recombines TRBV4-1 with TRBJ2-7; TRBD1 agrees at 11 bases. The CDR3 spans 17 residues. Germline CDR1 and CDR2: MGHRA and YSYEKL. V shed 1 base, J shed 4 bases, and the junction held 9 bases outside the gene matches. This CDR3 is CASSQVGLGQGAYEQYF. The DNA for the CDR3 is TGCGCCAGCAGCCAAGTGGGGCTCGGACAGGGGGCTTACGAGCAGTACTTC.

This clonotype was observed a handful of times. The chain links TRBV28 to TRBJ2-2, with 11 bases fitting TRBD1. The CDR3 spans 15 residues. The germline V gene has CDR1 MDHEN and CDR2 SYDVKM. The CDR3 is CGTGGEGRVTGELFF. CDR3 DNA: TGTGGGACAGGGGGCGAAGGTCGGGTCACCGGGGAGCTGTTTTTT. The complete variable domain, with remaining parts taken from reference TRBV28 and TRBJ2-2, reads DVKVTQSSRYLVKRTGEKVFLECVQDMDHENMFWYRQDPGLGLRLIYFSYDVKMKEKGDIPEGYSVSREKKERFSLILESASTNQTSMYLCGTGGEGRVTGELFFGEGSRLTVL.

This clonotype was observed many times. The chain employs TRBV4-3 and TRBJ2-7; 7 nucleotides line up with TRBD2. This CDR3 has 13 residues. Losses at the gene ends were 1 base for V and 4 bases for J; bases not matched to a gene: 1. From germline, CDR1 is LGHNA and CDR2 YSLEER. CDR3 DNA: TGCGCCAGCAGCCAAGGGGGGGGATACGAGCAGTACTTC. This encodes CASSQGGGYEQYF.

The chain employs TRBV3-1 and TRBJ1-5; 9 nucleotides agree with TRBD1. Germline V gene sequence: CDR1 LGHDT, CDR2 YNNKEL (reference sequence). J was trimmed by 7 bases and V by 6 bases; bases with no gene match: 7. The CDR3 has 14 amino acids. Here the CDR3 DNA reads TGTGCCAGCAGACAGGGGGCGTTCGGGCAGCCCCAGCATTTT. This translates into CASRQGAFGQPQHF. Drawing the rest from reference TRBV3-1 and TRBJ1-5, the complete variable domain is DTAVSQTPKYLVTQMGNDKSIKCEQNLGHDTMYWYKQDSKKFLKIMFSYNNKELIINETVPNRFSPKSPDKAHLNLHINSLELGDSAVYFCASRQGAFGQPQHFGDGTRLSIL.

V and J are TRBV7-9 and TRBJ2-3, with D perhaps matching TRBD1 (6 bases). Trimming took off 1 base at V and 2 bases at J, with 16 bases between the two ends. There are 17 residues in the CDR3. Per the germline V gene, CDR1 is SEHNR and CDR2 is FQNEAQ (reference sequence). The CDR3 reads CASSLGRDTGPTDTQYF. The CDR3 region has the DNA TGTGCCAGCAGCTTAGGTCGGGACACCGGACCCACAGATACGCAGTATTTT. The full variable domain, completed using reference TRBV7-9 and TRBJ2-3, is DTGVSQNPRHKITKRGQNVTFRCDPISEHNRLYWYRQTLGQGPEFLTYFQNEAQLEKSRLLSDRFSAERPKGSFSTLEIQRTEQGDSAMYLCASSLGRDTGPTDTQYFGPGTRLTVL.

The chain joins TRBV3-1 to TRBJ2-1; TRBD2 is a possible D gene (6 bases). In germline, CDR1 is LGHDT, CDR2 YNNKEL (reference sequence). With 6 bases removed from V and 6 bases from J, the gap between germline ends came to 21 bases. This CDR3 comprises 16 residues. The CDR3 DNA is TGTGCCAGCAGTCCCTTGGTTGGAGTGGGGGGCAATGAGCAGTTCTTC. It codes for CASSPLVGVGGNEQFF.

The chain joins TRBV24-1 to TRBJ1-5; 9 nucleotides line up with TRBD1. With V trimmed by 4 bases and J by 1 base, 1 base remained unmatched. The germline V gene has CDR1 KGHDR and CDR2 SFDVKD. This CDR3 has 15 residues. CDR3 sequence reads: CATSETGGSNQPQHF. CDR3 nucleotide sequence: TGTGCCACCAGTGAGACAGGGGGAAGCAATCAGCCCCAGCATTTT.

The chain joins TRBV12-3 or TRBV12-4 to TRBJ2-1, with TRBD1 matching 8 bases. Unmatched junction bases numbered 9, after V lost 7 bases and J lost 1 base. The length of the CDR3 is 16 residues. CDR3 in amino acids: CASTLWTGRSYNEQFF. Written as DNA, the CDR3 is TGTGCCAGCACCCTATGGACAGGGCGGTCCTACAATGAGCAGTTCTTC.

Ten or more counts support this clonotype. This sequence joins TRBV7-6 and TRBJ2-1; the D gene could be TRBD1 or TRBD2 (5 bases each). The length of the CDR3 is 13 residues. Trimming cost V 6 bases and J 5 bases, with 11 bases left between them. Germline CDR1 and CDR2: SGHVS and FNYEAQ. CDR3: CASSPMGDNEQFF. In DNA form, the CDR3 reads TGTGCCAGCAGTCCGATGGGGGACAATGAGCAGTTCTTC.

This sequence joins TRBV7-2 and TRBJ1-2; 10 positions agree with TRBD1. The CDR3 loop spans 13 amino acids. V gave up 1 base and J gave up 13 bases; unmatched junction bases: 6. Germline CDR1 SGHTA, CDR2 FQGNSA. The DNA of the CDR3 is TGTGCCAGCAGCTTAGGGGACAGGGGCATATCCACCTTC. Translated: CASSLGDRGISTF.

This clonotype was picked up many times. The CDR3 protein is CASSSRTGGDTIYF. DNA of the CDR3: TGTGCCAGCAGCAGTCGGACAGGCGGGGACACCATATATTTT. V usage is TRBV7-9 and J usage is TRBJ1-3; 7 positions match TRBD1. The germline gives CDR1 SEHNR, CDR2 FQNEAQ (reference sequence). There are 14 residues in the CDR3. The trim removed 5 bases at V and 8 bases at J, leaving 9 bases unmatched.

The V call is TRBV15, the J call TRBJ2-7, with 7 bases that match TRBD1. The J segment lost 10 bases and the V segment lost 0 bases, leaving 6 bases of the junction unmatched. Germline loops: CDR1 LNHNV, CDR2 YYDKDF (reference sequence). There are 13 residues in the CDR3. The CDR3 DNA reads TGTGCCACCAGCAGAGACCCGTGGGACAGCCAGTACGTC. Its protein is CATSRDPWDSQYV.

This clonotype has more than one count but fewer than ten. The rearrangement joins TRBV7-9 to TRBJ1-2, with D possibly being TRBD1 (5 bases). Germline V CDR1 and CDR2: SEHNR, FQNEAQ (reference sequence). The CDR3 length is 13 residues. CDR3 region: CTSRGSRFYGYTF. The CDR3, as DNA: TGTACATCTCGGGGCAGCCGCTTCTATGGCTACACCTTC.

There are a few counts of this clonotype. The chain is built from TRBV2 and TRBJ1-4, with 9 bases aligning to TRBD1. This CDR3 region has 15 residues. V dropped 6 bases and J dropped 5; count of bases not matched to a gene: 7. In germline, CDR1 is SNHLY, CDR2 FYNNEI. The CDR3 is CASSPDRGINEKLFF. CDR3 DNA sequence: TGTGCCAGCAGCCCAGACAGGGGGATAAATGAAAAACTGTTTTTT.

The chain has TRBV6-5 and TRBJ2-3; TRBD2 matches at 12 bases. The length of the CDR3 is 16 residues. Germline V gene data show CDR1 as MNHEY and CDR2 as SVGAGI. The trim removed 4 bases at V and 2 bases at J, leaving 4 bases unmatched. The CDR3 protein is CASSLLAGGSTDTQYF. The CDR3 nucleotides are TGTGCCAGCAGTTTGCTAGCGGGGGGGTCCACAGATACGCAGTATTTT.